This T cell receptor beta chain was documented in a study of blood T cell repertoires in COVID-19. V was clipped by 3 bases and J by 5 bases; unmatched bases: 10. CDR1 is MDHEN, CDR2 SYDVKM, per germline. The CDR3 has 16 amino acids. As originally analysed: From reference gene primer amplification, estimates of nucleated cell counts were derived. The method was immunoSEQ multiplex PCR; TCRdb's version includes in-frame clones alone and lacks a portion of them. The V and J calls and clone size were taken over from that table, and D and trimming were inferred from the DNA. Among around 300,000 clones, about 90% were seen once, and the ten largest hold over 4.5%.

The sequenced sample was PBMCs or T cells enriched from blood (not recorded which). The TCR sequence derives from a man between 25 and 39 years old who had recovered from COVID-19. This chain joins TRBV28 and TRBJ2-7; TRBD2 matches at 10 bases. CDR3 protein: CASSLRAGGRVNEQYF. CDR3 DNA sequence: TGTGCCAGCAGTTTGAGAGCGGGGGGGCGAGTAAACGAGCAGTACTTC.